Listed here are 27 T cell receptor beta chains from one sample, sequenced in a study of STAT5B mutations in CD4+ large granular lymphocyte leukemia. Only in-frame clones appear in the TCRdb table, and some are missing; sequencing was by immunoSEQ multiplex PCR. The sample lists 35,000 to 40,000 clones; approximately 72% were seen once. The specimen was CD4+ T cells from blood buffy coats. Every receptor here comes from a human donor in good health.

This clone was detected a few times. The CDR3 loop reads CASSNSYEQYF. In nucleotides, the CDR3 is TGTGCCAGCAGCAACTCCTACGAGCAGTACTTC. The chain links TRBV7-2 to TRBJ2-7; unclear D gene. This CDR3 comprises 11 residues. The germline gives CDR1 SGHTA, CDR2 FQGNSA. V dropped 5 bases and J dropped 0 bases, with 2 bases sitting between them. Filled out from reference TRBV7-2 and TRBJ2-7, the complete variable domain reads GAGVSQSPSNKVTEKGKDVELRCDPISGHTALYWYRQSLGQGLEFLIYFQGNSAPDKSGLPSDRFSAERTGGSVSTLTIQRTQQEDSAVYLCASSNSYEQYFGPGTRLTVT.

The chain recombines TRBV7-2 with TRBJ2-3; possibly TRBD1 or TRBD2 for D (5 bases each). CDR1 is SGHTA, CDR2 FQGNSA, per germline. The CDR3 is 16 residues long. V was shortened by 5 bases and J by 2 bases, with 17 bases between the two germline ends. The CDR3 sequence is CASSHSPRGFTDTQYF. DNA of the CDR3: TGTGCCAGCAGCCACTCTCCTCGGGGCTTCACAGATACGCAGTATTTT.

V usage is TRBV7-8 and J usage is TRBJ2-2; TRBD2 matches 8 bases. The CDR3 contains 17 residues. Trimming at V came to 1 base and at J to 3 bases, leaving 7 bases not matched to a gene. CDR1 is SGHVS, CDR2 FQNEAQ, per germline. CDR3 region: CASSLGVSGIDTGELFF. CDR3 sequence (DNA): TGTGCCAGCAGCTTAGGGGTTAGCGGGATCGACACCGGGGAGCTGTTTTTT.

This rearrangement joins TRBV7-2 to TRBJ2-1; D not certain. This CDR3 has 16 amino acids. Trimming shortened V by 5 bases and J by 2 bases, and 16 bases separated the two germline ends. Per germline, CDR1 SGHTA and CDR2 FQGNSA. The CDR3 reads CASSLGPTGAYNEQFF. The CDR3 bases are TGTGCCAGCAGCCTCGGCCCCACTGGCGCCTACAATGAGCAGTTCTTC.

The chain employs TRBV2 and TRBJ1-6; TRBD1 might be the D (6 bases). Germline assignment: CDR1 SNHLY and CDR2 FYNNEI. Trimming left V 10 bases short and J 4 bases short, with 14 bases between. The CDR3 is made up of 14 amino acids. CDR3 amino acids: CATNFGQYNSPLHF. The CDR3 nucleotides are TGTGCCACCAATTTCGGACAGTATAATTCACCCCTCCACTTT.

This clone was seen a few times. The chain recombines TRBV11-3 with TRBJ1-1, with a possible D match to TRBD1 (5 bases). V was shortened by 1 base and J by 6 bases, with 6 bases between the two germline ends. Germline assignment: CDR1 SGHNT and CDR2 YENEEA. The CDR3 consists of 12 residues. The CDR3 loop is CASSLAGAEAFF. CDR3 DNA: TGTGCCAGCAGCTTAGCGGGGGCTGAAGCTTTCTTT.

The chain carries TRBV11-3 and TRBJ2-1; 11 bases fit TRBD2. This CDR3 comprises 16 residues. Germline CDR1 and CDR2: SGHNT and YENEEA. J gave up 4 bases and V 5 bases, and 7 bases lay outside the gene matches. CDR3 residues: CASSHSGRALYNEQFF. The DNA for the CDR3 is TGTGCCAGCAGCCATAGCGGGAGGGCTTTGTACAATGAGCAGTTCTTC. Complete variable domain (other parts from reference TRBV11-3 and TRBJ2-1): EAGVVQSPRYKIIEKKQPVAFWCNPISGHNTLYWYLQNLGQGPELLIRYENEEAVDDSQLPKDRFSAERLKGVDSTLKIQPAELGDSAVYLCASSHSGRALYNEQFFGPGTRLTVL.

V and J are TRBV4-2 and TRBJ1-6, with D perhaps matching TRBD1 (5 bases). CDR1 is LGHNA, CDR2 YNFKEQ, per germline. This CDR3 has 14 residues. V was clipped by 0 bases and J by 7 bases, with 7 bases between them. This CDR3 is CASSQERQNSPLHF. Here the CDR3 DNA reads TGTGCCAGCAGCCAAGAACGACAGAATTCACCCCTCCACTTT.

The CDR3 loop is CASSLASRRNYGYTF. The CDR3 bases are TGCGCCAGCAGCTTGGCCTCCAGGAGGAACTATGGCTACACCTTC. V and J are TRBV5-1 and TRBJ1-2; D gene uncertain. The CDR3 spans 15 residues. V dropped 0 bases and J dropped 2 bases, with 11 bases sitting between them. CDR1 SGHRS and CDR2 YFSETQ come from the germline V gene.

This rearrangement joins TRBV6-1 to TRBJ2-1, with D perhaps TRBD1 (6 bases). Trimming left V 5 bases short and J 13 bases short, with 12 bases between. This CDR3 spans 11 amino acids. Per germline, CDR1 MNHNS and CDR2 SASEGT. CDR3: CASSLRDNQFF. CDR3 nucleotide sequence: TGTGCCAGCAGTCTCCGGGACAATCAGTTCTTC.

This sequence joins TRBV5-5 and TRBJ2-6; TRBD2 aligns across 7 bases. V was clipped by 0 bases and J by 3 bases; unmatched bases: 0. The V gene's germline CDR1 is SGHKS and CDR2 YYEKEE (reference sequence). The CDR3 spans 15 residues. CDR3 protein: CASSLGGSGANVLTF. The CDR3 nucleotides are TGTGCCAGCAGCTTGGGCGGGAGTGGGGCCAACGTCCTGACTTTC. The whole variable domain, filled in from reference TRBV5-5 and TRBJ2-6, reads DAGVTQSPTHLIKTRGQQVTLRCSPISGHKSVSWYQQVLGQGPQFIFQYYEKEERGRGNFPDRFSARQFPNYSSELNVNALLLGDSALYLCASSLGGSGANVLTFGAGSRLTVL.

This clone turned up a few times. The CDR3 here is CASSRVVVSPLAGGTGELFF. The CDR3 DNA is TGTGCCAGCAGCCGAGTGGTGGTCAGTCCACTAGCGGGTGGCACCGGGGAGCTGTTTTTT. The chain joins TRBV7-6 to TRBJ2-2; 9 nucleotides match TRBD2. The germline V gene encodes CDR1 SGHVS and CDR2 FNYEAQ. The ends lost 5 bases at V and 4 bases at J; junction bases unmatched: 20. The CDR3 is 20 amino acids.

The CDR3 DNA sequence: TGTGCCAGCAGCGTACGGGACCTGAGCTCCTACGAGCAGTACTTC. Protein sequence: CASSVRDLSSYEQYF. The V gene is TRBV7-2, the J gene TRBJ2-7; D could derive from TRBD1 or TRBD2 (5 bases each). V lost 5 bases, J lost 0 bases, and 14 bases lay in between. Per germline, CDR1 SGHTA and CDR2 FQGNSA. This CDR3 region has 15 residues.

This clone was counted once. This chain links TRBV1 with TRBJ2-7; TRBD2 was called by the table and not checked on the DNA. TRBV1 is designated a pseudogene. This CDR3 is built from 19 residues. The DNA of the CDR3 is TGCACCAGCAGCCAAGTCCCCGGGACTAGCGGAACCCGCTCCTACGAGCAGTACTTC. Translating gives CTSSQVPGTSGTRSYEQYF.

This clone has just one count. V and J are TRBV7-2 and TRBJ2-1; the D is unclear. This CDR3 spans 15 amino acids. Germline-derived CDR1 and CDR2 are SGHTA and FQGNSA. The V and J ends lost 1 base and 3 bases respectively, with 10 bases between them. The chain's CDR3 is CASSLDWGLYNEQFF. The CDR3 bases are TGTGCCAGCAGCTTAGATTGGGGTCTCTACAATGAGCAGTTCTTC.

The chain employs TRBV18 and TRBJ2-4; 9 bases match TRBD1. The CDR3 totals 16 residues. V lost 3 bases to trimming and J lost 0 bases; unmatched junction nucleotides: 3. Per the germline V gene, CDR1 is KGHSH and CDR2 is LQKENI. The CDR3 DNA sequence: TGTGCCAGCTCACCGGACAGGGGACTAGCCAAAAACATTCAGTACTTC. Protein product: CASSPDRGLAKNIQYF.

The CDR3 DNA follows: TGTGCCAGCAGTTCTAAACAGGGAAATGGCAATCAGCCCCAGCATTTT. Its protein product is CASSSKQGNGNQPQHF. V and J are TRBV27 and TRBJ1-5; tentatively, D is TRBD1 (6 bases). Trimming took 4 bases from V and 2 from J, leaving 15 bases between them. The CDR3 is made up of 16 amino acids. Germline assignment: CDR1 MNHEY and CDR2 SMNVEV (reference sequence).

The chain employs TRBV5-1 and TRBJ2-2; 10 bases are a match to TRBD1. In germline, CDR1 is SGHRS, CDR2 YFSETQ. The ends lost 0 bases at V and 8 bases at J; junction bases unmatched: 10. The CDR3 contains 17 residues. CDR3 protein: CASSLVVGTGAPGELFF. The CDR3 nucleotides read TGCGCCAGCAGCTTGGTTGTCGGGACAGGGGCGCCTGGGGAGCTGTTTTTT.

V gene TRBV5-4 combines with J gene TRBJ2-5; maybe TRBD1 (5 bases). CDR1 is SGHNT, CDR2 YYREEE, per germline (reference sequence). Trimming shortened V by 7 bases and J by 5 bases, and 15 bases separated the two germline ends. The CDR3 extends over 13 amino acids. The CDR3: CASYSQGAETQYF. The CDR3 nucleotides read TGTGCCAGCTATTCCCAGGGTGCTGAGACCCAGTACTTC.

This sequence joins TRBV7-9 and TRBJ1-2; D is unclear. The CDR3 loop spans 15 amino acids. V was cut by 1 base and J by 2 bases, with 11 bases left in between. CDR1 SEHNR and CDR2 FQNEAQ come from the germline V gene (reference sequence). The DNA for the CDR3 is TGTGCCAGCAGCTTAGGGTATCGTATGAACTATGGCTACACCTTC. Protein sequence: CASSLGYRMNYGYTF.

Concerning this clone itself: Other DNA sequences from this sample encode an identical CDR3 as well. The CDR3 coding sequence is TGTGCCAGCAGCTTTGGCGTCTACGAGCAGTACTTC. Its translation is CASSFGVYEQYF. The rearrangement joins TRBV7-2 to TRBJ2-7; D uncertain. V was shortened by 3 bases and J by 3 bases, with 6 bases between the two germline ends. Germline CDR1 and CDR2: SGHTA and FQGNSA. The CDR3 has 12 amino acids.

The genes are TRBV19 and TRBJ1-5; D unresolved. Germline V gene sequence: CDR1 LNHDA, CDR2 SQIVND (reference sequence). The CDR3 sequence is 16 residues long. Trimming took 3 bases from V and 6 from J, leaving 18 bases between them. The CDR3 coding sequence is TGTGCCAGTAGTATGCATATTAGCGGGGAATCTCAGCCCCAGCATTTT. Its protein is CASSMHISGESQPQHF.

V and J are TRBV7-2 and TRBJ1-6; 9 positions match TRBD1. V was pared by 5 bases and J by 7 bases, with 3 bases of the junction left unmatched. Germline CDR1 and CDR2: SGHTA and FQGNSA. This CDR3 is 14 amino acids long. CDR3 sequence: CASSEGQGNSPLHF. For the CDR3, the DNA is TGTGCCAGCAGCGAGGGACAGGGAAATTCACCCCTCCACTTT.

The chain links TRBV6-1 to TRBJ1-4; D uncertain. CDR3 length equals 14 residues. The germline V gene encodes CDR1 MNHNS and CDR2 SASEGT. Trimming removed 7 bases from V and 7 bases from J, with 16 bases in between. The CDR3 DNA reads TGTGCCAGCAACTTTGCCGGAGTGGCTGAAAAACTGTTTTTT. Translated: CASNFAGVAEKLFF.

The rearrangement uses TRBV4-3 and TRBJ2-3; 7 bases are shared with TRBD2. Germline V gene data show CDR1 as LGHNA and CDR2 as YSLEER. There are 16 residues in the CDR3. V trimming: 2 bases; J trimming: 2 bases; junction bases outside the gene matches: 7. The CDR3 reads CASSQTGGSLTDTQYF. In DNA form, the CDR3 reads TGCGCCAGCAGCCAAACGGGAGGTTCTCTCACAGATACGCAGTATTTT.

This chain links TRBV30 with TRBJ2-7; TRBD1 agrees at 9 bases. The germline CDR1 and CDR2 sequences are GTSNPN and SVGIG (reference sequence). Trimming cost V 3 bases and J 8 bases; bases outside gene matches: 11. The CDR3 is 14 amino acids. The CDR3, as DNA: TGTGCCTGGAGCACCGGGACAGGGAACAGTAAGCAGTACTTC. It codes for CAWSTGTGNSKQYF.

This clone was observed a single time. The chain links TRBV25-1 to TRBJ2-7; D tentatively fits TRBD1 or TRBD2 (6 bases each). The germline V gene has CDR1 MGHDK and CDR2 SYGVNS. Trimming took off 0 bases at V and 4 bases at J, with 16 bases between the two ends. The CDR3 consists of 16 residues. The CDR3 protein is CASSEYGTRGVYEQYF. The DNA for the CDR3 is TGTGCCAGCAGTGAATATGGTACTAGGGGGGTTTACGAGCAGTACTTC.